This section outlines one T cell receptor (beta chain) sequence together with its context. The entry originates in a study of blood T cell repertoires in COVID-19. TCRdb's copy holds only in-frame clones and misses some; the assay was immunoSEQ multiplex PCR. Of roughly 130,000 clones in the sample, 80% are singletons; the top ten hold approximately 2%. The CDR3 is 15 residues long. CDR1 and CDR2 from the germline V gene are LGHNA and YNFKEQ. V was pared by 0 bases and J by 3 bases, with 9 bases between. Sequencing input: peripheral blood. This TCR came from a man in his 70s with acute or convalescent COVID-19. The chain recombines TRBV4-2 with TRBJ2-1; D possibly corresponds to TRBD1 (5 bases). In DNA form, the CDR3 reads TGTGCCAGCAGCCAAGATAGGGGCGACTACAATGAGCAGTTCTTC. Translated, it gives CASSQDRGDYNEQFF.